These 5 T cell receptor beta chains originate from one sample sequenced in a study of cytomegalovirus exposure and HLA in healthy donors. Assay used: immunoSEQ multiplex PCR; TCRdb lists only in-frame clones, some missing. The sample lists 100,000 to 150,000 clones, about 91% occurring once. The sequencing sample was made of PBMCs. The receptors were gathered from a woman in her late teens or twenties in good health and CMV-seronegative.

The J gene is TRBJ2-7, the V gene TRBV9; 9 bases agree with TRBD1. The CDR3 is 14 residues long. CDR1 and CDR2 from the germline V gene are SGDLS and YYNGEE. Trimming removed 4 bases from V and 5 bases from J; junction bases left unmatched: 7. The chain's CDR3 is CASSTGTGFNEQYF. The CDR3 bases are TGTGCCAGCAGCACCGGGACAGGGTTTAACGAGCAGTACTTC.

The chain is built from TRBV7-9 and TRBJ2-2, with 9 bases identical to TRBD1. CDR1 is SEHNR and CDR2 is FQNEAQ in the germline V gene (reference sequence). CDR3 size: 18 residues. V shed 4 bases, J shed 3 bases, and the junction held 12 bases outside the gene matches. As DNA, the CDR3 is TGTGCCAGCAGCTCCACGAGTTGGACAGGGGAACACACCGGGGAGCTGTTTTTT. It translates to CASSSTSWTGEHTGELFF. The full variable domain, completed using reference TRBV7-9 and TRBJ2-2, is DTGVSQNPRHKITKRGQNVTFRCDPISEHNRLYWYRQTLGQGPEFLTYFQNEAQLEKSRLLSDRFSAERPKGSFSTLEIQRTEQGDSAMYLCASSSTSWTGEHTGELFFGEGSRLTVL.

The V gene is TRBV19, the J gene TRBJ2-1; TRBD1 is a possible D gene (5 bases). Germline V gives CDR1 LNHDA, CDR2 SQIVND (reference sequence). This CDR3 spans 14 amino acids. Trimming pared 4 bases from V and 2 bases from J, leaving 9 bases between. CDR3 protein: CASSTTGAYNEQFF. In DNA, the CDR3 is TGTGCCAGTAGTACTACAGGTGCCTACAATGAGCAGTTCTTC.

The chain joins TRBV6-6 to TRBJ2-3; D remains unclear. This CDR3 spans 15 amino acids. Per the germline V gene, CDR1 is MNHNY and CDR2 is SVGAGI (reference sequence). V lost 8 bases, J lost 2 bases, and 17 bases lay in between. Here the CDR3 DNA reads TGTGCCAGCCGCCCAATGAACACCAACACAGATACGCAGTATTTT. Translation gives CASRPMNTNTDTQYF.

J is TRBJ1-1 and V is TRBV7-9, with 12 bases lining up with TRBD1. Germline V gene sequence: CDR1 SEHNR, CDR2 FQNEAQ (reference sequence). J was trimmed by 11 bases and V by 5 bases; bases with no gene match: 6. CDR3 length: 13 residues. The CDR3 protein is CASSRRDRGPAFF. The CDR3 DNA reads as TGTGCCAGCAGCCGCCGGGACAGGGGGCCTGCTTTCTTT.